This TCR beta chain was found in a study of memory CD4+ T cells and cytomegalovirus serostatus. Single viable CD3+CD4+CD8-CD45RO+ cells were sorted as the memory CD4+ T cells. V was cut by 4 bases and J by 8 bases, with 14 bases left in between. The germline CDR1 and CDR2 sequences are SGHAT and FQNNGV. CDR3 length: 13 residues. Profiling relied on immunoSEQ multiplex PCR, and the TCRdb table lists in-frame clones only, not all of them. This sample has under 55,000 clones, with around 81% found just once. The sample taken for sequencing was memory CD4+ T cells from blood. The TCR originated in an adult in good health and CMV-seronegative. The V and J genes are TRBV11-2 and TRBJ1-2; D perhaps matches TRBD1 (5 bases). The CDR3 sequence is CASSSSAGRGYTF. CDR3 DNA: TGTGCCAGCAGCTCGTCAGCAGGGAGAGGCTACACCTTC.